One and the same sample provided the 7 T cell receptor beta chains below, sequenced in a study of blood T cells in healthy people across ages. Sample-barcoded 5' priming and a J-beta primer mix drove a second PCR of 7 to 11 cycles. MiXCR, applied by TCRdb to the 5' RACE reads, yields one record per CDR3 protein. The sample lists about 640,000 distinct CDR3 sequences, 58% occurring once. Sequenced material: blood. The origin of the receptors is a man aged 55 to 70 in good health.

This clonotype was counted a few times. This chain links TRBV9 with TRBJ2-1, with D possibly called TRBD1 or TRBD2 (6 bases each). There are 15 residues in the CDR3. With 0 bases removed from V and 9 bases from J, the gap between germline ends came to 16 bases. Germline-derived CDR1 and CDR2 are SGDLS and YYNGEE. CDR3 coding DNA: TGTGCCAGCAGCGTAGGCGAGGGTGGGGGGCGTGAGCAGTTCTTC. It translates to CASSVGEGGGREQFF.

V and J are TRBV9 and TRBJ1-1, with D unclear. Germline assignment: CDR1 SGDLS and CDR2 YYNGEE. V was shortened by 0 bases and J by 0 bases, with 12 bases between the two germline ends. This CDR3 is 16 amino acids long. CDR3 nucleotides: TGTGCCAGCAGCGTAGGTGTGTCTGGGGTGAACACTGAAGCTTTCTTT. Translating it yields CASSVGVSGVNTEAFF. Full variable domain (remainder filled in from reference TRBV9 and TRBJ1-1): DSGVTQTPKHLITATGQRVTLRCSPRSGDLSVYWYQQSLDQGLQFLIQYYNGEERAKGNILERFSAQQFPDLHSELNLSSLELGDSALYFCASSVGVSGVNTEAFFGQGTRLTVV.

The sample holds a few counts of this clonotype. The chain links TRBV20-1 to TRBJ2-1; D unresolved. The V end lost 2 bases, the J end lost 1 base, and 9 bases lay between the germline ends. This CDR3 has 14 amino acids. Germline V lookup: CDR1 DFQATT, CDR2 SNEGSKA (reference sequence). CDR3 nucleotides: TGCAGTGCTAGACTGATAACGTCCTACAATGAGCAGTTCTTC. This codes for CSARLITSYNEQFF.

V gene TRBV28 combines with J gene TRBJ2-1; D perhaps matches TRBD2 (6 bases). CDR3 length: 15 residues. Trimming stripped 5 bases from V and 0 bases from J, with 11 bases between. Germline V CDR1 and CDR2: MDHEN, SYDVKM. CDR3 protein: CASSHETSSYNEQFF. CDR3 coding DNA: TGTGCCAGCAGTCACGAGACTAGCTCCTACAATGAGCAGTTCTTC.

The V gene is TRBV2, the J gene TRBJ2-1; perhaps D is TRBD1 or TRBD2 (6 bases each). CDR1 is SNHLY and CDR2 is FYNNEI in the germline V gene. The CDR3 extends over 13 amino acids. Trimming took 7 bases from V and 8 from J, leaving 15 bases between them. The CDR3: CASKVTGADEQFF. The CDR3 DNA follows: TGTGCCAGCAAGGTTACGGGGGCCGATGAGCAGTTCTTC.

The chain links TRBV7-2 to TRBJ2-2; TRBD2 matches 15 bases. Germline V gene sequence: CDR1 SGHTA, CDR2 FQGNSA. Trimming took 5 bases from V and 5 from J; bases not matched to a gene: 6. The CDR3 consists of 17 residues. The CDR3 spells CASSRTSGGAATGELFF. CDR3 bases: TGTGCCAGCAGCAGGACTAGCGGGGGGGCCGCGACCGGGGAGCTGTTTTTT.

In this sample, this clonotype turned up a few times. The chain links TRBV20-1 to TRBJ1-2; 7 nucleotides line up with TRBD1. The V segment lost 4 bases and the J segment 0 bases; nucleotides outside the gene matches: 8. CDR3 length: 15 amino acids. Germline V CDR1 and CDR2: DFQATT, SNEGSKA (reference sequence). The CDR3 sequence is CSAIRDRKPNYGYTF. The DNA for the CDR3 is TGCAGTGCTATAAGGGACAGAAAACCTAACTATGGCTACACCTTC.